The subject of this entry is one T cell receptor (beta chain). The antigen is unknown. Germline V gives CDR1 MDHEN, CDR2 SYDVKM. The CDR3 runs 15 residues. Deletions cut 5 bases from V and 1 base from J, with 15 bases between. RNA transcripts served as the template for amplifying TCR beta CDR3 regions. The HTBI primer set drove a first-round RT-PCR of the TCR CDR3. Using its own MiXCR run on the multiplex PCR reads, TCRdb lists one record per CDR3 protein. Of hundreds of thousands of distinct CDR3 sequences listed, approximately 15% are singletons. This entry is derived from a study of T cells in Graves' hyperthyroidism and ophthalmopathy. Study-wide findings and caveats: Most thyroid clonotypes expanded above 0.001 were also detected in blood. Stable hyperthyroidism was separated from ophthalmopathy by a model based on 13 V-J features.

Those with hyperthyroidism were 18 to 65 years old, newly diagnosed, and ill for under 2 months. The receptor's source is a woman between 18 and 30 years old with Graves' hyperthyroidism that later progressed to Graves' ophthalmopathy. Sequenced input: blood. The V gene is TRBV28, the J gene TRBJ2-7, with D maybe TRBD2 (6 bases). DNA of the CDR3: TGTGCCAGCAGTCAGCGGACGCGGGATTCCTACGAGCAGTACTTC. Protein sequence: CASSQRTRDSYEQYF.